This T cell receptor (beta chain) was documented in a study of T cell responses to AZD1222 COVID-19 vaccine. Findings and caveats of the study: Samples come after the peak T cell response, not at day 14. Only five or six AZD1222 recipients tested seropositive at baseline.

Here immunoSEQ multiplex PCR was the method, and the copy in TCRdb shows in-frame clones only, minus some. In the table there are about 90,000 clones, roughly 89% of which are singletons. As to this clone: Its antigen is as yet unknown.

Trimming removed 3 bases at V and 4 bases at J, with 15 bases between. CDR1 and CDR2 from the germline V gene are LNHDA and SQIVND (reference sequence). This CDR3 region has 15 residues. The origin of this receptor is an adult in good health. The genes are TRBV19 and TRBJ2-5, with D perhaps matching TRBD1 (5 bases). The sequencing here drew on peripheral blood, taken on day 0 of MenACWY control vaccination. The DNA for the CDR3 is TGTGCCAGTAGTATCGGGCAGGGTAATTCAGAGACCCAGTACTTC. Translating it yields CASSIGQGNSETQYF.